This T cell receptor (beta chain) was profiled in a study of T cells in Graves' hyperthyroidism and ophthalmopathy. In the study overall: Peripheral blood was taken when the disease was first diagnosed, before any treatment began. Points from the study as a whole: Most expanded thyroid clonotypes above 0.001 recurred in blood.

Subjects with ophthalmopathy showed a Clinical Activity Score no lower than 3, a NOSPECS grade no lower than 4, and a duration shorter than 3 months. TCR beta CDR3 regions were amplified from RNA transcripts. First-round RT-PCR of the TCR CDR3 relied on the HTBI primer set. TCRdb re-analysed the multiplex PCR reads in MiXCR, keeping a single row per CDR3 protein. The sample carries around 520,000 distinct CDR3 sequences, approximately 25% recorded once. This clonotype was recorded a few times. Its target is not known. The clonotype originates from a woman aged 30 to 39 with Graves' ophthalmopathy. Sequencing used blood.

CDR3 nucleotides: TGTGCCAGCAGCCGGGGGGAGTCGGTCTATGGCTACACCTTC. Translation: CASSRGESVYGYTF. The chain carries TRBV12-3 or TRBV12-4 and TRBJ1-2; D perhaps matches TRBD1 (5 bases). Trimming stripped 6 bases from V and 4 bases from J, with 15 bases between. The length of the CDR3 is 14 residues.